The 25 T cell receptor beta chains reported below all come from one sample, sequenced in a study of blood T cell repertoires in COVID-19. This table comes from immunoSEQ multiplex PCR, and its TCRdb copy is limited to in-frame clones, with some not included. The sample consists of hundreds of thousands of clones, over 70% of them appearing once. Sequencing was done on a sample of peripheral blood. The receptors derive from a woman aged 45-65 years with COVID-19, enrolled during active disease.

The chain links TRBV27 to TRBJ1-1; TRBD1 agrees at 9 bases. The CDR3 has 14 amino acids. Trimming took 3 bases from V and 4 from J; bases not matched to a gene: 3. CDR1 is MNHEY and CDR2 is SMNVEV in the germline V gene (reference sequence). The CDR3 bases are TGTGCCAGCAGTTTGGGACAGGGAGTCACTGAAGCTTTCTTT. Translated, it gives CASSLGQGVTEAFF.

The V call is TRBV12-5, the J call TRBJ2-2; TRBD1 might be the D (6 bases). With 5 bases removed from V and 0 bases from J, the gap between germline ends came to 13 bases. From germline, CDR1 is LGHNT and CDR2 FRNRAP. The CDR3 contains 16 residues. The CDR3 region has the DNA TGTGCTAGTGGTCACGGGACATTCGCGAACACCGGGGAGCTGTTTTTT. It specifies CASGHGTFANTGELFF.

As DNA, the CDR3 is TGTGCCAGCAGCGGACAGGGGATGGAGACCCAGTACTTC. This encodes CASSGQGMETQYF. The V gene is TRBV7-2, the J gene TRBJ2-5; 9 bases match TRBD1. With V trimmed by 5 bases and J by 5 bases, 3 bases remained unmatched. The germline V gene encodes CDR1 SGHTA and CDR2 FQGNSA. The CDR3 extends over 13 amino acids.

The chain's CDR3 is CASRRREAEQFF. The CDR3, as DNA: TGTGCCAGTCGAAGGAGGGAAGCTGAGCAGTTCTTC. This rearrangement joins TRBV19 to TRBJ2-1; TRBD2 might be the D (6 bases). Trimming removed 8 bases from V and 9 bases from J, with 14 bases in between. Germline V gives CDR1 LNHDA, CDR2 SQIVND (reference sequence). The CDR3 sequence is 12 residues long. Looking up the rest from reference TRBV19 and TRBJ2-1 gives the full variable domain: DGGITQSPKYLFRKEGQNVTLSCEQNLNHDAMYWYRQDPGQGLRLIYYSQIVNDFQKGDIAEGYSVSREKKESFPLTVTSAQKNPTAFYLCASRRREAEQFFGPGTRLTVL.

CDR3 region: CASSHSPWTDENEQFF. CDR3 DNA sequence: TGCGCCAGCAGTCACTCACCTTGGACAGACGAAAATGAGCAGTTCTTC. The V gene is TRBV23-1, the J gene TRBJ2-1; D possibly corresponds to TRBD1 (6 bases). TRBV23-1 carries the ORF label, with uncertain function. V lost 3 bases to trimming and J lost 7 bases, with 19 bases between them. The CDR3 runs 16 residues.

V usage is TRBV4-1 and J usage is TRBJ1-1; D gene ambiguous. This CDR3 is built from 14 residues. Trimming shortened V by 5 bases and J by 7 bases, and 17 bases separated the two germline ends. Germline V gene lookup returns CDR1 MGHRA and CDR2 YSYEKL. CDR3 loop: CASSDSVKRDEAFF. CDR3 nucleotides: TGCGCCAGCAGCGATTCGGTTAAGAGGGATGAAGCTTTCTTT.

The rearrangement uses TRBV2 and TRBJ1-5; D not certain. Trimming pared 6 bases from V and 3 bases from J, leaving 12 bases between. Germline CDR1 is SNHLY and CDR2 is FYNNEI. The CDR3 has 14 amino acids. In DNA, the CDR3 is TGTGCCAGCAGCGGAAGACAAATCAATCAGCCCCAGCATTTT. Translating it yields CASSGRQINQPQHF.

This clone was recorded only once. The rearrangement links TRBV7-6 to TRBJ2-3; 7 nucleotides agree with TRBD2. Germline-derived CDR1 and CDR2 are SGHVS and FNYEAQ. The J segment lost 1 base and the V segment lost 1 base, leaving 5 bases of the junction unmatched. The CDR3 contains 16 residues. DNA for the CDR3: TGTGCCAGCAGCTTAGTCGGGGGGATCGGCACAGATACGCAGTATTTT. Its protein product is CASSLVGGIGTDTQYF.

The CDR3 DNA sequence: TGTGCCACCAGTGGGACAGGGGCAAGCACAGATACGCAGTATTTT. Protein sequence: CATSGTGASTDTQYF. The V gene is TRBV24-1, the J gene TRBJ2-3; 9 bases are a match to TRBD1. Germline CDR1 reads KGHDR; CDR2 reads SFDVKD. The ends lost 5 bases at V and 0 bases at J; junction bases unmatched: 2. The CDR3 covers 15 residues.

The DNA of the CDR3 is TGTGCCAGCAGCGCCGGGACAGGGGGCTTAGTTTCACCCCTCCACTTT. It codes for CASSAGTGGLVSPLHF. J is TRBJ1-6 and V is TRBV28, with TRBD1 matching over 12 bases. Germline trimming cut 6 bases from V and 9 bases from J; bases unmatched to any gene: 9. Germline V gene lookup returns CDR1 MDHEN and CDR2 SYDVKM. CDR3 length: 16 amino acids.

A single count supports this clone. The chain carries TRBV13 and TRBJ2-1; 15 bases align to TRBD2. Trimming at V came to 4 bases and at J to 2 bases, leaving 9 bases not matched to a gene. The CDR3 is made up of 19 amino acids. CDR1 is PRHDT, CDR2 FYEKMQ, per germline (reference sequence). CDR3 protein: CASSWTSGRVNYAYNEQFF. For the CDR3, the DNA is TGTGCCAGCAGCTGGACTAGCGGGAGGGTCAATTACGCCTACAATGAGCAGTTCTTC.

The genes are TRBV6-5 and TRBJ1-1; tentative D call: TRBD1 (6 bases). V lost 0 bases to trimming and J lost 3 bases, with 11 bases between them. Germline V gene sequence: CDR1 MNHEY, CDR2 SVGAGI. The CDR3 loop spans 15 amino acids. In DNA, the CDR3 is TGTGCCAGCAGTTACTCGAGGGGGTTGGACACTGAAGCTTTCTTT. This codes for CASSYSRGLDTEAFF.

The V call is TRBV7-2, the J call TRBJ2-7; D uncertain. This CDR3 comprises 13 residues. CDR1 SGHTA and CDR2 FQGNSA come from the germline V gene. V was shortened by 6 bases and J by 0 bases, with 9 bases between the two germline ends. The CDR3 sequence: CASRPGSSYEQYF. The CDR3 DNA sequence: TGTGCCAGCAGGCCGGGTTCCTCCTACGAGCAGTACTTC.

V is TRBV24-1 and J is TRBJ1-2; D is possibly TRBD1 (6 bases). The CDR3 spans 12 residues. Germline CDR1 is KGHDR and CDR2 is SFDVKD. Trimming took off 6 bases at V and 8 bases at J, with 12 bases between the two ends. The CDR3 reads CATSRTGIGYTF. Here the CDR3 DNA reads TGTGCCACCAGTCGAACAGGGATCGGCTACACCTTC.

The chain employs TRBV27 and TRBJ2-2, with 8 bases aligning to TRBD2. The ends lost 5 bases at V and 1 base at J; junction bases unmatched: 6. The length of the CDR3 is 16 residues. The germline gives CDR1 MNHEY, CDR2 SMNVEV (reference sequence). The DNA of the CDR3 is TGTGCCAGCAGTCTTAGGACTAGCAGGAACACCGGGGAGCTGTTTTTT. It is translated as CASSLRTSRNTGELFF.

This clone was picked up many times. This specimen includes other DNA sequences encoding the same CDR3. This rearrangement joins TRBV6-5 to TRBJ1-1; 7 nucleotides line up with TRBD1. Trimming at V came to 2 bases and at J to 5 bases, leaving 8 bases not matched to a gene. Germline CDR1 reads MNHEY; CDR2 reads SVGAGI. The length of the CDR3 is 15 residues. CDR3 sequence: CASSYRGRVVTEAFF. CDR3 DNA sequence: TGTGCCAGCAGTTACAGGGGGCGGGTTGTGACTGAAGCTTTCTTT.

The V and J genes are TRBV2 and TRBJ1-5; a possible D gene is TRBD1 (6 bases). V gave up 5 bases and J gave up 1 base, with 9 bases separating them. The CDR3 length is 14 residues. CDR1 is SNHLY, CDR2 FYNNEI, per germline. CDR3 region: CASSLQGSNQPQHF. The CDR3 region has the DNA TGTGCCAGCAGTCTGCAGGGGAGCAATCAGCCCCAGCATTTT.

The chain uses TRBV28 and TRBJ1-5; D perhaps matches TRBD1 (5 bases). This CDR3 has 13 amino acids. Germline V CDR1 and CDR2: MDHEN, SYDVKM. Trimming removed 7 bases from V and 6 bases from J, with 13 bases in between. This CDR3 reads CASISGLGQPQHF. The CDR3 DNA reads TGTGCCAGCATCTCAGGGCTGGGTCAGCCCCAGCATTTT.

This sequence joins TRBV11-2 and TRBJ2-6; no definite D call. CDR1 and CDR2 (germline): SGHAT, FQNNGV. The length of the CDR3 is 15 residues. V was shortened by 5 bases and J by 0 bases, with 8 bases between the two germline ends. The DNA of the CDR3 is TGTGCCAGCAGCCGTTATTCCTCTGGGGCCAACGTCCTGACTTTC. It yields the protein CASSRYSSGANVLTF.

The V call is TRBV4-2, the J call TRBJ2-1; 10 bases are a match to TRBD2. V was clipped by 4 bases and J by 0 bases; unmatched bases: 0. This CDR3 comprises 15 residues. Looked up from germline, CDR1 is LGHNA and CDR2 is YNFKEQ. DNA for the CDR3: TGTGCCAGCAGCCGGACTAGCGGCTCCTACAATGAGCAGTTCTTC. It specifies CASSRTSGSYNEQFF.

V gene TRBV15 combines with J gene TRBJ1-1; D unclear. Deletions cut 2 bases from V and 0 bases from J, with 7 bases between. Looked up from germline, CDR1 is LNHNV and CDR2 is YYDKDF (reference sequence). The CDR3 loop spans 14 amino acids. The CDR3 DNA follows: TGTGCCACCAGCAGAACTCAATTGAACACTGAAGCTTTCTTT. Translation gives CATSRTQLNTEAFF.

The gene calls are TRBV5-1 and TRBJ2-7; 16 positions match TRBD2. V was clipped by 4 bases and J by 2 bases; unmatched bases: 3. CDR3 size: 16 residues. The germline gives CDR1 SGHRS, CDR2 YFSETQ. The CDR3 reads CASSPGTSGRAYEQYF. The CDR3 nucleotides read TGCGCCAGCAGCCCGGGGACTAGCGGGAGGGCCTACGAGCAGTACTTC.

The chain couples TRBV25-1 to TRBJ1-2; 9 bases line up with TRBD1. The CDR3 sequence is 14 residues long. The ends lost 6 bases at V and 0 bases at J; junction bases unmatched: 2. The germline gives CDR1 MGHDK, CDR2 SYGVNS. CDR3: CASRGTGPNYGYTF. The DNA of the CDR3 is TGTGCCAGCAGGGGGACAGGGCCTAACTATGGCTACACCTTC.

This chain joins TRBV14 and TRBJ1-5; D gene ambiguous. Trimming pared 3 bases from V and 0 bases from J, leaving 9 bases between. The length of the CDR3 is 15 residues. CDR1 and CDR2 from the germline V gene are SGHDN and FVKESK. DNA for the CDR3: TGTGCCAGCAGCCAGAGACAAGATAGCAATCAGCCCCAGCATTTT. This sequence encodes CASSQRQDSNQPQHF.

The chain employs TRBV19 and TRBJ1-5, with 9 bases aligning to TRBD1. CDR1 and CDR2 (germline): LNHDA, SQIVND (reference sequence). V lost 5 bases, J lost 6 bases, and 8 bases stayed unmatched. This CDR3 is built from 15 residues. CDR3: CASSAGTGKGQPQHF. CDR3 DNA: TGTGCCAGTAGTGCCGGGACAGGGAAGGGTCAGCCCCAGCATTTT. Full variable domain (outside the CDR3, taken from reference TRBV19 and TRBJ1-5): DGGITQSPKYLFRKEGQNVTLSCEQNLNHDAMYWYRQDPGQGLRLIYYSQIVNDFQKGDIAEGYSVSREKKESFPLTVTSAQKNPTAFYLCASSAGTGKGQPQHFGDGTRLSIL.